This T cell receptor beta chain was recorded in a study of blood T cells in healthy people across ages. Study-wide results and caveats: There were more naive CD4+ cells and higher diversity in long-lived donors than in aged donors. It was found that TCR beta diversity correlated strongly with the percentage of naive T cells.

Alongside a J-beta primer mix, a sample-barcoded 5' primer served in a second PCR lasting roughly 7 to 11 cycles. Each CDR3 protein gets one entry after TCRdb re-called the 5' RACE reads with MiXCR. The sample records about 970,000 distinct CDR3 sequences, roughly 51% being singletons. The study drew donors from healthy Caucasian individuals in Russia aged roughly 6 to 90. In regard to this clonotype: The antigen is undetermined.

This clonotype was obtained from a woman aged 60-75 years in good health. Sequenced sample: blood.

CDR3 nucleotides: TGTGCCAGCAGCTTAGTTGCTAGTAATACGCAGTATTTT. Its protein product is CASSLVASNTQYF. The V gene is TRBV11-2, the J gene TRBJ2-3; D is uncertain. This CDR3 has 13 residues. Germline CDR1 SGHAT, CDR2 FQNNGV. V was cut by 1 base and J by 7 bases, with 9 bases left in between. The variable domain in full, completed from reference TRBV11-2 and TRBJ2-3, reads EAGVAQSPRYKIIEKRQSVAFWCNPISGHATLYWYQQILGQGPKLLIQFQNNGVVDDSQLPKDRFSAERLKGVDSTLKIQPAKLEDSAVYLCASSLVASNTQYFGPGTRLTVL.